A single sample is the source of the 6 T cell receptor beta chains below, sequenced in a study of vaccination and CD4 T cells after COVID-19. No antigen has been assigned to these receptors. The assay that was used to sequence DNA from cultured CD4+ T cells was the Oncomine TCR Beta short-read assay. TCRdb recomputed calls from the PCR reads with MiXCR, one row per CDR3 protein. There are roughly 14,000 distinct CDR3 sequences in the sample; more than 40% occur only once, and about 14% lies in the top ten. Treatment reported: 10-day PBMC culture with coronavirus spike peptide pools or control peptides (ViraFEST assay). Sequencing was done on a sample of CD4+ T cells from blood, cultured in vitro. All receptors derive from a human donor who had recovered from COVID-19.

The chain couples TRBV7-9 to TRBJ1-1, with D possibly being TRBD1 (5 bases). CDR3 size: 14 residues. Trimming shortened V by 5 bases and J by 0 bases, and 10 bases separated the two germline ends. Germline V CDR1 and CDR2: SEHNR, FQNEAQ (reference sequence). As DNA, the CDR3 is TGTGCCAGCAGCACGACAGCGATGAACACTGAAGCTTTCTTT. Residues: CASSTTAMNTEAFF.

This sequence joins TRBV6-1 and TRBJ2-3; either TRBD1 or TRBD2 may supply D (5 bases each). The CDR3 loop spans 15 amino acids. Trimming stripped 6 bases from V and 6 bases from J, with 19 bases between. Per germline, CDR1 MNHNS and CDR2 SASEGT. CDR3 DNA sequence: TGTGCCAGCAGCGTCCAAGGGACCGTTGGGGATACGCAGTATTTT. Protein: CASSVQGTVGDTQYF.

This clonotype was counted only a few times. V is TRBV19 and J is TRBJ1-5; D is perhaps TRBD1 (6 bases). Germline values: CDR1 LNHDA, CDR2 SQIVND (reference sequence). The CDR3 loop spans 15 amino acids. V lost 3 bases to trimming and J lost 0 bases, with 9 bases between them. The CDR3: CASSMGAGSNQPQHF. The CDR3 coding sequence is TGTGCCAGTAGTATGGGGGCGGGTAGCAATCAGCCCCAGCATTTT. The full variable domain, completed using reference TRBV19 and TRBJ1-5, is DGGITQSPKYLFRKEGQNVTLSCEQNLNHDAMYWYRQDPGQGLRLIYYSQIVNDFQKGDIAEGYSVSREKKESFPLTVTSAQKNPTAFYLCASSMGAGSNQPQHFGDGTRLSIL.

This clonotype rates as medium-sized. The chain carries TRBV19 and TRBJ1-5; unclear D gene. V was shortened by 3 bases and J by 11 bases, with 8 bases between the two germline ends. The CDR3 is made up of 11 amino acids. Germline lookup yields CDR1 LNHDA and CDR2 SQIVND (reference sequence). CDR3 sequence: CASSIHQSQHF. CDR3 in DNA: TGTGCCAGTAGTATCCACCAATCCCAGCATTTT.

The V call is TRBV6-1, the J call TRBJ2-3; 8 bases match TRBD1. This CDR3 is 15 amino acids long. Germline CDR1 is MNHNS and CDR2 is SASEGT. The V and J ends lost 5 bases and 3 bases, in that order; junction bases with no gene match: 7. In DNA form, the CDR3 reads TGTGCCAGCAGTCGGGACAGGCAGAATACAGATACGCAGTATTTT. It codes for CASSRDRQNTDTQYF.

This chain links TRBV24-1 with TRBJ2-1; 10 bases map to TRBD1. Trimming removed 4 bases from V and 7 bases from J; junction bases left unmatched: 12. There are 17 residues in the CDR3. Looked up from germline, CDR1 is KGHDR and CDR2 is SFDVKD. Written as DNA, the CDR3 is TGTGCCACCAGTGACTCTGCGACAGGGGGCCCACTAAATGAGCAGTTCTTC. Translating it yields CATSDSATGGPLNEQFF.